These 9 T cell receptor beta chains were all obtained from the same sample, sequenced in a study of a mutant IDH1 vaccine in newly diagnosed glioma (dated by TCRdb to about 2021). Read against the paper, the sample's time point label means: week 35, safety follow-up. Each vaccine dose was 300 ug of a 20-mer mutant IDH1 peptide in Montanide, given subcutaneously with topical imiquimod. The library came from the immunoSEQ multiplex PCR assay. TCRdb re-hosts the immuneACCESS table, in-frame sequences only. Its copies lack some clones; in the studies checked, an unresolved V gene accounts for under half of them, and the cause for the rest is not known. This sample has about 54,000 clones in its table, and around 84% of those were observed once. Jointly, the top ten make up over 4% of the sample. For these receptors, no antigen is known. Sequences were derived from PBMCs, sampled from a glioma patient whose treatment included an IDH1 peptide vaccine. These receptors were obtained from a young woman with glioma.

The gene calls are TRBV19 and TRBJ2-7; D remains ambiguous. V lost 8 bases and J lost 0, with 14 bases in between. Germline CDR1 and CDR2: LNHDA and SQIVND (reference sequence). CDR3 size: 14 residues. The DNA for the CDR3 is TGTGCCAGTGGCTTCTGGGGTATCTCCTACGAGCAGTACTTC. The encoded protein is CASGFWGISYEQYF.

The CDR3 is CASSDSRLAGGSGTGELFF. In DNA, the CDR3 is TGTGCCAGCAGTGACTCGAGACTAGCGGGAGGGTCGGGAACCGGGGAGCTGTTTTTT. This chain joins TRBV6-4 and TRBJ2-2; 14 bases line up with TRBD2. In germline, CDR1 is MRHNA, CDR2 SNTAGT. The CDR3 consists of 19 residues. Losses at the gene ends were 0 bases for V and 5 bases for J; bases not matched to a gene: 8.

The rearrangement links TRBV4-2 to TRBJ1-2; D not resolved. Looked up from germline, CDR1 is LGHNA and CDR2 is YNFKEQ. The CDR3 is 15 residues long. The V end was cut by 3 bases, the J end by 3 bases, with 14 bases between. The CDR3 DNA follows: TGTGCCAGCAGCCACACCCGGGCTTCGGACTATGGCTACACCTTC. It is translated as CASSHTRASDYGYTF.

The rearrangement joins TRBV7-9 to TRBJ1-2; possible D gene TRBD1, 5 bases. The V gene lost 6 bases and the J gene lost 4 bases, with 12 bases spanning the gap. The CDR3 totals 13 residues. The germline CDR1 and CDR2 sequences are SEHNR and FQNEAQ (reference sequence). DNA of the CDR3: TGTGCCAGCAGGCCAGCGGGGGGCTATGGCTACACCTTC. Protein product: CASRPAGGYGYTF.

The sample holds a few counts of this clone. The rearrangement uses TRBV6-5 and TRBJ2-7, with 8 bases matching TRBD1. Looked up from germline, CDR1 is MNHEY and CDR2 is SVGAGI. This CDR3 is 15 amino acids long. V shed 5 bases, J shed 2 bases, and the junction held 8 bases outside the gene matches. CDR3 amino acids: CASSAFWTGTYEQYF. Written as DNA, the CDR3 is TGTGCCAGCAGTGCCTTTTGGACAGGGACCTACGAGCAGTACTTC.

V gene TRBV21-1 combines with J gene TRBJ1-5. TRBV21-1 is assigned pseudogene status. This CDR3 spans 20 amino acids. CDR3 DNA sequence: TGTGCCAGCAGCAAACTAAGCGATTTTAGGAGGGCTACTAGCAATCAGCCCCAGCATTTT. Translated: CASSKLSDFRRATSNQPQHF.

The chain links TRBV5-4 to TRBJ2-1; 12 bases are a match to TRBD2. V lost 4 bases to trimming and J lost 0 bases; unmatched junction nucleotides: 5. In germline, CDR1 is SGHNT, CDR2 YYREEE (reference sequence). CDR3 length: 17 amino acids. The CDR3 sequence is CASSPGLAGSSYNEQFF. The CDR3, as DNA: TGTGCCAGCAGCCCCGGACTAGCGGGGTCCTCCTACAATGAGCAGTTCTTC. The full variable domain, with the rest looked up from reference TRBV5-4 and TRBJ2-1, is ETGVTQSPTHLIKTRGQQVTLRCSSQSGHNTVSWYQQALGQGPQFIFQYYREEENGRGNFPPRFSGLQFPNYSSELNVNALELDDSALYLCASSPGLAGSSYNEQFFGPGTRLTVL.

V and J are TRBV7-2 and TRBJ1-1; no firm D call. The germline CDR1 and CDR2 sequences are SGHTA and FQGNSA. The germline V and J ends were trimmed by 5 bases and 3 bases, with 10 bases remaining between them. The CDR3 loop spans 13 amino acids. DNA of the CDR3: TGTGCCAGCAGCCCGGCGGTACACACTGAAGCTTTCTTT. This sequence encodes CASSPAVHTEAFF.

This chain uses TRBV5-4 with TRBJ1-4; D remains unclear. This CDR3 region has 15 residues. V lost 5 bases and J lost 1, with 12 bases in between. Germline V gene data show CDR1 as SGHNT and CDR2 as YYREEE (reference sequence). The CDR3 bases are TGTGCCAGCAGTCGGAGACTGGAAACTAATGAAAAACTGTTTTTT. It encodes CASSRRLETNEKLFF.